This T cell receptor (beta chain) was obtained from a study of beta chain features in type 1 diabetes. The authors reverse transcribed all of the isolated RNA, so sequencing captured expressed TCRB transcripts. Naive, central memory and regulatory T cell samples averaged roughly 3.6 million reads. Method: immunoSEQ multiplex PCR; TCRdb's copy keeps in-frame clones and lacks some. The data contain around 130,000 clones, approximately 10% of them singletons. Study-level results: Among type 1 diabetes patients, VDJ junctions had fewer insertions and more deletions. Shorter TCRB CDR3s, moderately but significantly so, were found in Type 1 diabetes patients in all four CD4+ subsets. Naive, central memory and Treg TCRB repertoires appeared more alike in patients than in healthy donors.

A single heparinised blood sample, averaging roughly 0.11 L, was obtained per donor. V lost 0 bases, J lost 3 bases, and 5 bases stayed unmatched. Germline V gene lookup returns CDR1 LGHNA and CDR2 YSLEER. The CDR3 is 16 amino acids. About this clone itself: Its antigen remains unidentified.

Material for sequencing was central memory CD4+ T cells from blood. The chain combines TRBV4-3 with TRBJ2-7, with TRBD2 matching over 10 bases. The receptor comes from a man aged 25 to 40 with type 1 diabetes. The DNA for the CDR3 is TGCGCCAGCAGCCAAGAAGGAGCGGGGGGGATCTACGAGCAGTACTTC. It specifies CASSQEGAGGIYEQYF.